This T cell receptor (beta chain) was captured in a study of blood T cell repertoires in COVID-19. The germline V gene encodes CDR1 MNHEY and CDR2 SMNVEV (reference sequence). CDR3 length equals 16 residues. The J segment lost 5 bases and the V segment lost 5 bases, leaving 12 bases of the junction unmatched. The method was immunoSEQ multiplex PCR; TCRdb's version includes in-frame clones alone and lacks a portion of them. The sample contains 150,000 to 200,000 clones, 80% to 90% of which appear only once. The gene calls are TRBV27 and TRBJ1-2; 9 bases are shared with TRBD1. This receptor was obtained from a woman aged 70-85 years with acute or convalescent COVID-19. Material for sequencing was peripheral blood. CDR3 sequence reads: CASSPLRRDREYGYTF. Here the CDR3 DNA reads TGTGCCAGCAGTCCTCTCCGCCGGGACAGGGAATATGGCTACACCTTC.